The TCR beta chain under discussion was sequenced for a study of regulatory T cells in long-lasting Graves disease. Overall study context: Persistence in Graves' disease required over 5 years of antithyroid drugs plus positive TSH receptor antibodies.

V was shortened by 7 bases and J by 7 bases, with 10 bases between the two germline ends. The CDR3 totals 11 residues. Germline assignment: CDR1 SGHAT and CDR2 FQDESV (reference sequence). Time point of the sample: persistent/refractory GD, antithyroid drugs over 5 years with positive TRAb. From PBMCs, RNA was extracted and then used to make the TCR library. This clonotype was recorded many times. Antigen specificity is unknown. To make TCR beta libraries, researchers used iRepertoire HTBI primers and Arm-PCR of CDR3 regions. TCRdb processed the multiplex PCR reads anew with MiXCR; each CDR3 protein has one entry. Of some 430,000 distinct CDR3 sequences in the sample, about a fifth were seen once. Whole-study results and caveats: Analysis covered peripheral blood alone, not thyroid tissue. Segments TRBV28, TRBJ1-2 and TRBJ2-5 showed preferential usage in persistent disease. Persistent Graves' patients possessed reduced TCR diversity relative to recently diagnosed ones.

Sequences were derived from peripheral blood mononuclear cells (PBMCs), sampled when the disease was refractory, from a patient treated with antithyroid drugs. The source is a female donor with Graves disease. The J gene is TRBJ1-1, the V gene TRBV11-1; possible D gene TRBD1, 5 bases. Written as DNA, the CDR3 is TGTGCCAGCACACGGGACGGTGAAGCTTTCTTT. The encoded protein is CASTRDGEAFF.